A single sample gave rise to the 12 T cell receptor beta chains below, sequenced in a study of blood T cell repertoires in COVID-19. Clones were read by immunoSEQ multiplex PCR, and TCRdb kept only the in-frame ones, dropping some. The sample records tens of thousands of clones, 88% being singletons. The material sequenced was peripheral blood. The receptors come from a human donor in a cohort sampled during active COVID-19.

The chain uses TRBV12-5 and TRBJ2-7; 9 positions match TRBD1. With 0 bases clipped from V and 4 bases from J, the junction kept 10 bases outside the gene matches. Germline V CDR1 and CDR2: LGHNT, FRNRAP. CDR3 length equals 17 residues. CDR3 bases: TGTGCTAGTGGTTTGGTAGTGGGACAGGGCCGTTGGTACGAGCAGTACTTC. This gives the protein CASGLVVGQGRWYEQYF.

This clone was observed a few times. The gene calls are TRBV4-1 and TRBJ1-1; D is possibly TRBD1 (6 bases). This CDR3 spans 21 amino acids. Germline V gives CDR1 MGHRA, CDR2 YSYEKL. The germline V and J ends were trimmed by 2 bases and 0 bases, with 28 bases remaining between them. The CDR3 DNA sequence: TGCGCCAGCAGCCAATTTCTTTTTTCCGGGACACCAATGAACATGAACACTGAAGCTTTCTTT. Translated, it gives CASSQFLFSGTPMNMNTEAFF.

V usage is TRBV19 and J usage is TRBJ1-6; unclear D gene. CDR1 and CDR2 (germline): LNHDA, SQIVND (reference sequence). V was trimmed by 3 bases and J by 10 bases, leaving 10 bases between them. The CDR3 consists of 13 residues. CDR3 region: CASSIGDSSPLHF. CDR3 DNA sequence: TGTGCCAGTAGTATCGGGGATTCGTCACCCCTCCACTTT.

This chain uses TRBV2 with TRBJ1-2; 8 bases line up with TRBD1. The germline V gene encodes CDR1 SNHLY and CDR2 FYNNEI. The length of the CDR3 is 14 residues. The V segment lost 4 bases and the J segment 4 bases; nucleotides outside the gene matches: 5. CDR3 protein: CASSAGTGFYGYTF. The CDR3 DNA follows: TGTGCCAGCAGTGCCGGGACAGGTTTCTATGGCTACACCTTC.

In its sample, this clone was seen once. The rearrangement links TRBV2 to TRBJ2-4; TRBD2 is a possible D gene (6 bases). The CDR3 consists of 17 residues. Trimming cost V 6 bases and J 0 bases, with 18 bases left between them. The germline CDR1 and CDR2 sequences are SNHLY and FYNNEI. The CDR3 here is CASRSPLAALAKNIQYF. Written as DNA, the CDR3 is TGTGCCAGCAGATCGCCCTTAGCGGCCCTAGCCAAAAACATTCAGTACTTC.

This chain connects TRBV6-2 or TRBV6-3 to TRBJ2-1, with TRBD2 matching over 7 bases. The V gene end was trimmed by 2 bases and the J gene end by 6 bases; junction bases not matched to a gene: 16. The CDR3 is 18 residues long. Germline CDR1 reads MNHEY; CDR2 reads SVGEGT. Written as DNA, the CDR3 is TGTGCCAGCAGTTACGTTACGGGGAGGGGCTTACCTGGCAATGAGCAGTTCTTC. It specifies CASSYVTGRGLPGNEQFF.

The chain links TRBV28 to TRBJ2-7; perhaps TRBD2 as D (6 bases). The CDR3 is made up of 18 amino acids. Germline V gene data show CDR1 as MDHEN and CDR2 as SYDVKM. V lost 5 bases and J lost 3, with 26 bases in between. The CDR3 DNA sequence: TGTGCCAGCAGTACCAACCGGGACTGGCAATGGAGAGTCTACGAGCAGTACTTC. This translates into CASSTNRDWQWRVYEQYF.

This clone was counted once. This chain joins TRBV25-1 and TRBJ1-1; 9 nucleotides align to TRBD1. With 3 bases clipped from V and 11 bases from J, the junction kept 7 bases outside the gene matches. Germline lookup yields CDR1 MGHDK and CDR2 SYGVNS. The CDR3 is made up of 13 amino acids. CDR3 sequence: CASSEGPGQGAFF. The CDR3 nucleotides read TGTGCCAGCAGTGAGGGCCCGGGACAGGGTGCTTTCTTT.

The rearrangement joins TRBV7-3 to TRBJ2-6, with a possible D match to TRBD1 (6 bases). Between the trimmed V and J ends, which lost 5 bases and 4 bases, there was a span of 12 bases. Germline CDR1 SGHTA, CDR2 FQGTGA. The length of the CDR3 is 15 residues. CDR3 nucleotide sequence: TGTGCCAGCAGCCCGAATCAGGGGGGGGCCAACGTCCTGACTTTC. This gives the protein CASSPNQGGANVLTF. The whole variable domain, remainder taken from reference TRBV7-3 and TRBJ2-6, is GAGVSQTPSNKVTEKGKYVELRCDPISGHTALYWYRQSLGQGPEFLIYFQGTGAADDSGLPNDRFFAVRPEGSVSTLKIQRTERGDSAVYLCASSPNQGGANVLTFGAGSRLTVL.

This clone was observed a single time. CDR3: CASSVEGGGAWNEQFF. CDR3 coding DNA: TGTGCCAGCAGCGTAGAAGGCGGGGGGGCGTGGAATGAGCAGTTCTTC. The V gene is TRBV9, the J gene TRBJ2-1, with 9 bases lining up with TRBD2. The germline V gene encodes CDR1 SGDLS and CDR2 YYNGEE. This CDR3 spans 16 amino acids. Trimming at V came to 0 bases and at J to 7 bases, leaving 8 bases not matched to a gene.

The V gene is TRBV19, the J gene TRBJ2-5; 11 nucleotides line up with TRBD2. The CDR3 length is 15 residues. Per germline, CDR1 LNHDA and CDR2 SQIVND (reference sequence). V was clipped by 5 bases and J by 4 bases; unmatched bases: 6. CDR3 coding DNA: TGTGCCAGTAGTGGAACTAGCGGGAGAAGAGAGACCCAGTACTTC. Amino acids: CASSGTSGRRETQYF. The whole variable domain, remainder taken from reference TRBV19 and TRBJ2-5, is DGGITQSPKYLFRKEGQNVTLSCEQNLNHDAMYWYRQDPGQGLRLIYYSQIVNDFQKGDIAEGYSVSREKKESFPLTVTSAQKNPTAFYLCASSGTSGRRETQYFGPGTRLLVL.

J is TRBJ2-7 and V is TRBV30; 13 positions match TRBD2. The germline gives CDR1 GTSNPN, CDR2 SVGIG (reference sequence). With 2 bases clipped from V and 0 bases from J, the junction kept 4 bases outside the gene matches. The CDR3 sequence is 16 residues long. The chain's CDR3 is CAWSLGTSGASYEQYF. CDR3 nucleotide sequence: TGTGCCTGGAGTCTCGGGACTAGCGGGGCCTCCTACGAGCAGTACTTC.